Following are 22 T cell receptor beta chains from one sample sequenced in a study of blood T cell repertoires in COVID-19. Sequenced by immunoSEQ multiplex PCR; TCRdb stores in-frame clones only, minus some. Of approximately 470,000 clones listed, over 75% are singletons. Material for sequencing was peripheral blood. These receptors all stem from a human donor in a cohort sampled during active COVID-19.

This clone was counted once. The same CDR3 can be traced to other DNA sequences in this sample. The rearrangement uses TRBV10-3 and TRBJ2-1; possible D gene TRBD1, 6 bases. CDR1 is ENHRY and CDR2 is SYGVKD in the germline V gene. CDR3 length equals 14 residues. Trimming pared 2 bases from V and 6 bases from J, leaving 11 bases between. CDR3 coding DNA: TGTGCCATCAGTGAGCAGGGGCCCTTCAATGAGCAGTTCTTC. Translating gives CAISEQGPFNEQFF.

With regard to this clone: The sample contains more than one DNA sequence encoding this CDR3. The rearrangement joins TRBV6-5 to TRBJ1-3; the D gene is possibly TRBD1 (5 bases). With 4 bases removed from V and 1 base from J, the gap between germline ends came to 8 bases. The CDR3 sequence is 14 residues long. Germline V gene lookup returns CDR1 MNHEY and CDR2 SVGAGI. CDR3 protein: CASSLRGSGNTIYF. Here the CDR3 DNA reads TGTGCCAGCAGTTTACGGGGGTCTGGAAACACCATATATTTT.

The J gene is TRBJ1-5, the V gene TRBV19, with a possible D match to TRBD1 (6 bases). The ends were cut back, 7 bases at V and 0 bases at J, with 13 bases in the middle. CDR1 is LNHDA and CDR2 is SQIVND in the germline V gene (reference sequence). This CDR3 contains 15 residues. For the CDR3, the DNA is TGTGCCAGTACAAAGGGGGTCGGTAGCAATCAGCCCCAGCATTTT. Residues: CASTKGVGSNQPQHF.

A few counts support this clone. The chain recombines TRBV28 with TRBJ1-3, with D unclear. The CDR3 loop spans 13 amino acids. Per germline, CDR1 MDHEN and CDR2 SYDVKM. Trimming cost V 6 bases and J 4 bases, with 10 bases left between them. This chain's CDR3 is CASSPPRGNTIYF. The CDR3 nucleotides read TGTGCCAGCAGCCCTCCCAGGGGAAACACCATATATTTT.

A single count supports this clone. The V and J genes are TRBV18 and TRBJ2-1; 10 bases are a match to TRBD2. The J segment lost 1 base and the V segment lost 0 bases, leaving 0 bases of the junction unmatched. The germline gives CDR1 KGHSH, CDR2 LQKENI. The CDR3 is made up of 16 amino acids. CDR3 nucleotide sequence: TGTGCCAGCTCACCACCTAGCGGGAGGTCCTACAATGAGCAGTTCTTC. It encodes CASSPPSGRSYNEQFF.

The rearrangement links TRBV7-9 to TRBJ1-1, with D possibly TRBD1 on 5 matching bases. The CDR3 totals 15 residues. Trimming shortened V by 1 base and J by 4 bases, and 13 bases separated the two germline ends. Germline loops: CDR1 SEHNR, CDR2 FQNEAQ (reference sequence). CDR3 DNA sequence: TGTGCCAGCAGCTTAGGCTCTGCGGGGGGCACTGAAGCTTTCTTT. This sequence encodes CASSLGSAGGTEAFF.

The chain carries TRBV24-1 and TRBJ2-5, with 7 nucleotides matching TRBD2. Germline CDR1 reads KGHDR; CDR2 reads SFDVKD. The length of the CDR3 is 16 residues. After removal of 4 bases from V and 5 bases from J, the junction contained 12 bases not matched to a gene. The CDR3 region has the DNA TGTGCCACCAGTGACCGGGGCCCCACCGGGAGGGAGACCCAGTACTTC. This encodes CATSDRGPTGRETQYF.

The J gene is TRBJ1-2, the V gene TRBV27; the D is unclear. The CDR3 is 13 residues long. CDR1 and CDR2 (germline): MNHEY, SMNVEV (reference sequence). Trimming removed 2 bases from V and 5 bases from J, with 9 bases in between. CDR3 DNA: TGTGCCAGCAGTTTACGAGCTGAGTATGGCTACACCTTC. This gives the protein CASSLRAEYGYTF.

The chain has TRBV7-3 and TRBJ2-2, with 7 bases matching TRBD1. V dropped 5 bases and J dropped 0; count of bases not matched to a gene: 3. The CDR3 extends over 15 amino acids. Germline CDR1 SGHTA, CDR2 FQGTGA. The CDR3 nucleotides are TGTGCCAGCAGCGTGGGACAGCCGAACACCGGGGAGCTGTTTTTT. It translates to CASSVGQPNTGELFF.

This rearrangement joins TRBV7-2 to TRBJ1-1; tentative D call: TRBD1 (5 bases). Germline CDR1 reads SGHTA; CDR2 reads FQGNSA. V lost 2 bases and J lost 7, with 11 bases in between. The CDR3 spans 13 residues. CDR3: CASSLRDLGEAFF. DNA for the CDR3: TGTGCCAGCAGCTTAAGGGACTTAGGTGAAGCTTTCTTT. The full variable domain, in which reference TRBV7-2 and TRBJ1-1 provide the parts outside the CDR3, is GAGVSQSPSNKVTEKGKDVELRCDPISGHTALYWYRQSLGQGLEFLIYFQGNSAPDKSGLPSDRFSAERTGGSVSTLTIQRTQQEDSAVYLCASSLRDLGEAFFGQGTRLTVV.

The rearrangement uses TRBV5-1 and TRBJ2-3, with D possibly TRBD1 on 6 matching bases. Trimming took off 4 bases at V and 6 bases at J, with 18 bases between the two ends. The CDR3 spans 15 residues. From germline, CDR1 is SGHRS and CDR2 YFSETQ. The CDR3 DNA sequence: TGCGCCAGCAGCCTGGACAGAAGGGGGACCGATACGCAGTATTTT. This gives the protein CASSLDRRGTDTQYF.

The V and J genes are TRBV11-2 and TRBJ2-3, with 7 bases aligning to TRBD1. Unmatched junction bases numbered 6, after V lost 2 bases and J lost 4 bases. Germline V lookup: CDR1 SGHAT, CDR2 FQNNGV. The CDR3 has 15 residues. The CDR3 DNA is TGTGCCAGCAGCTTAAGCAGGGGGTTTTCAGATACGCAGTATTTT. This sequence encodes CASSLSRGFSDTQYF.

Many counts were recorded for this clone. The chain is built from TRBV7-9 and TRBJ2-2; 7 bases are a match to TRBD2. Per the germline V gene, CDR1 is SEHNR and CDR2 is FQNEAQ (reference sequence). The CDR3 covers 15 residues. Trimming took 5 bases from V and 4 from J; bases not matched to a gene: 7. The CDR3 sequence: CASSGTTSRTGELFF. The CDR3, as DNA: TGTGCCAGCAGCGGGACGACTAGCCGCACCGGGGAGCTGTTTTTT. Complete variable domain (other parts from reference TRBV7-9 and TRBJ2-2): DTGVSQNPRHKITKRGQNVTFRCDPISEHNRLYWYRQTLGQGPEFLTYFQNEAQLEKSRLLSDRFSAERPKGSFSTLEIQRTEQGDSAMYLCASSGTTSRTGELFFGEGSRLTVL.

The V and J genes are TRBV20-1 and TRBJ2-1; D ambiguous. Trimming removed 0 bases from V and 11 bases from J, with 2 bases in between. Germline-derived CDR1 and CDR2 are DFQATT and SNEGSKA (reference sequence). The length of the CDR3 is 9 residues. The CDR3 coding sequence is TGCAGTGCTAGAGACAAGCAGTTCTTC. Translating gives CSARDKQFF.

The V call is TRBV7-2, the J call TRBJ2-7, with D unresolved. The V gene lost 5 bases and the J gene lost 3 bases, with 14 bases spanning the gap. This CDR3 has 14 amino acids. Germline loops: CDR1 SGHTA, CDR2 FQGNSA. This chain's CDR3 is CASSRSRTDYEQYF. The DNA of the CDR3 is TGTGCCAGCAGCCGCTCTAGAACGGACTACGAGCAGTACTTC.

CDR3 region: CASSDNQGTNQPQHF. The DNA for the CDR3 is TGTGCCAGCAGTGATAATCAGGGGACCAATCAGCCCCAGCATTTT. The rearrangement links TRBV6-1 to TRBJ1-5; perhaps TRBD1 as D (6 bases). Trimming took 3 bases from V and 3 from J, leaving 12 bases between them. The V gene's germline CDR1 is MNHNS and CDR2 SASEGT. The length of the CDR3 is 15 residues.

The chain combines TRBV28 with TRBJ1-2; D might be TRBD1 (6 bases). This CDR3 region has 14 residues. Per germline, CDR1 MDHEN and CDR2 SYDVKM. Deletions cut 9 bases from V and 1 base from J, with 15 bases between. The chain's CDR3 is CARTGPLYNYGYTF. For the CDR3, the DNA is TGTGCCAGAACAGGGCCCTTATATAACTATGGCTACACCTTC.

The rearrangement uses TRBV20-1 and TRBJ2-2; D perhaps matches TRBD2 (5 bases). The V and J ends lost 3 bases and 1 base respectively, with 24 bases between them. The CDR3 loop spans 19 amino acids. CDR1 is DFQATT, CDR2 SNEGSKA, per germline (reference sequence). The CDR3 loop is CSASNRGLGDLGNTGELFF. CDR3 sequence (DNA): TGCAGTGCTAGTAACCGGGGATTGGGTGATTTAGGGAACACCGGGGAGCTGTTTTTT.

V and J are TRBV11-2 and TRBJ2-7, with D perhaps matching TRBD2 (9 bases). The germline V gene encodes CDR1 SGHAT and CDR2 FQNNGV. There are 15 residues in the CDR3. V dropped 5 bases and J dropped 2 bases, with 16 bases sitting between them. The CDR3 nucleotides are TGTGCCAGCAGCCAGGGGGCTAGCGGGACCTACGAGCAGTACTTC. It yields the protein CASSQGASGTYEQYF.

The genes are TRBV7-9 and TRBJ2-6; TRBD2 is a possible D gene (6 bases). The ends were cut back, 3 bases at V and 2 bases at J, with 20 bases in the middle. Germline V lookup: CDR1 SEHNR, CDR2 FQNEAQ (reference sequence). The CDR3 contains 19 residues. CDR3 nucleotides: TGTGCCAGCAGCTTTGAAACTAGCAGGATATTGCCTGGGGCCAACGTCCTGACTTTC. It encodes CASSFETSRILPGANVLTF.

This sequence joins TRBV5-1 and TRBJ2-1; TRBD2 matches at 11 bases. CDR3 length: 16 residues. Germline V gives CDR1 SGHRS, CDR2 YFSETQ. The V and J ends lost 0 bases and 7 bases, in that order; junction bases with no gene match: 6. CDR3 sequence (DNA): TGCGCCAGCAGCTTGGAAGGAAGACTAGCGGGGAATGAGCAGTTCTTC. It translates to CASSLEGRLAGNEQFF.

The V and J genes are TRBV2 and TRBJ1-1; D not certain. The germline V and J ends were trimmed by 3 bases and 1 base, with 12 bases remaining between them. Germline loops: CDR1 SNHLY, CDR2 FYNNEI. This CDR3 has 15 amino acids. CDR3 residues: CASSETGLGNTEAFF. CDR3 DNA sequence: TGTGCCAGCAGTGAGACGGGTCTAGGGAACACTGAAGCTTTCTTT. The variable domain in full, with the rest retrieved from reference TRBV2 and TRBJ1-1, is EPEVTQTPSHQVTQMGQEVILRCVPISNHLYFYWYRQILGQKVEFLVSFYNNEISEKSEIFDDQFSVERPDGSNFTLKIRSTKLEDSAMYFCASSETGLGNTEAFFGQGTRLTVV.